The 10 T cell receptor beta chains below come from one sample, sequenced in a study of blood T cell repertoires in COVID-19. Produced via immunoSEQ multiplex PCR; TCRdb's table is partial and in-frame only. In the table there are over 35,000 clones, approximately 89% of which are singletons. Input material: peripheral blood. These receptors all stem from a man aged 50 to 59 with acute or convalescent COVID-19.

V and J are TRBV24-1 and TRBJ1-2; possibly TRBD1 for D (6 bases). Trimming removed 4 bases from V and 8 bases from J, with 16 bases in between. CDR3 size: 14 residues. CDR1 is KGHDR and CDR2 is SFDVKD in the germline V gene. DNA of the CDR3: TGTGCCACCAGTGACAGTAGGACAGTTCGCGGCTACACCTTC. Amino acids: CATSDSRTVRGYTF.

In its sample, this clone was seen once. The rearrangement links TRBV24-1 to TRBJ2-1; D might be TRBD2 (6 bases). Between the trimmed V and J ends, which lost 2 bases and 0 bases, there was a span of 10 bases. Germline V gene sequence: CDR1 KGHDR, CDR2 SFDVKD. The CDR3 sequence is 16 residues long. The CDR3 sequence is CATSDSSASSYNEQFF. In DNA form, the CDR3 reads TGTGCCACCAGTGATTCTAGCGCGAGCTCCTACAATGAGCAGTTCTTC.

The V call is TRBV21-1, the J call TRBJ2-7; the table's D call of TRBD1 was not tested on the DNA. TRBV21-1 is a pseudogene segment. The CDR3 sequence is 17 residues long. CDR3 region: CASRKVCRDRYSYEQYF. The CDR3 DNA reads TGTGCCAGCAGAAAAGTATGTCGGGACAGATACTCCTACGAGCAGTACTTC.

The chain combines TRBV19 with TRBJ1-2, with TRBD1 matching 7 bases. Trimming took 7 bases from V and 4 from J; bases not matched to a gene: 9. This CDR3 is 14 amino acids long. Germline CDR1 reads LNHDA; CDR2 reads SQIVND (reference sequence). The CDR3, as DNA: TGTGCCAGTACCCCAGGGGGTAACGGCTATGGCTACACCTTC. This gives the protein CASTPGGNGYGYTF. The complete variable domain, with remaining parts taken from reference TRBV19 and TRBJ1-2, reads DGGITQSPKYLFRKEGQNVTLSCEQNLNHDAMYWYRQDPGQGLRLIYYSQIVNDFQKGDIAEGYSVSREKKESFPLTVTSAQKNPTAFYLCASTPGGNGYGYTFGSGTRLTVV.

V gene TRBV6-1 combines with J gene TRBJ1-3; D gene uncertain. V lost 2 bases to trimming and J lost 0 bases, with 8 bases between them. Germline loops: CDR1 MNHNS, CDR2 SASEGT. The CDR3 runs 15 residues. This CDR3 reads CASSEFPSSGNTIYF. For the CDR3, the DNA is TGTGCCAGCAGTGAATTCCCCAGCTCTGGAAACACCATATATTTT.

For the CDR3, the DNA is TGTGCCAGCAGCTTAGATTTACGGGTATTACGCGGCTACACCTTC. Translated: CASSLDLRVLRGYTF. This chain uses TRBV11-2 with TRBJ1-2; D remains ambiguous. The CDR3 has 15 amino acids. Per the germline V gene, CDR1 is SGHAT and CDR2 is FQNNGV. V was pared by 0 bases and J by 8 bases, with 16 bases between.

V and J are TRBV5-1 and TRBJ1-5; 8 bases match TRBD1. Unmatched junction bases numbered 9, after V lost 0 bases and J lost 10 bases. Per germline, CDR1 SGHRS and CDR2 YFSETQ. CDR3 size: 15 residues. CDR3 DNA: TGCGCCAGCAGCTTGGGGCAGGGGGCCGGGTCACCCCAGCATTTT. This encodes CASSLGQGAGSPQHF.

The J gene is TRBJ2-7, the V gene TRBV2; tentative D call: TRBD2 (7 bases). This CDR3 spans 15 amino acids. Germline CDR1 and CDR2: SNHLY and FYNNEI. V lost 6 bases and J lost 1, with 16 bases in between. The CDR3 here is CASREIQGGSYEQYF. The CDR3 DNA reads as TGTGCCAGCAGGGAGATACAGGGAGGGTCCTACGAGCAGTACTTC.

The chain combines TRBV5-4 with TRBJ1-1; unclear D gene. The germline V and J ends were trimmed by 4 bases and 1 base, with 14 bases remaining between them. CDR3 length equals 15 residues. Germline V gives CDR1 SGHNT, CDR2 YYREEE (reference sequence). CDR3 DNA sequence: TGTGCCAGCAGCATCGGACGGGAGAGGAACACTGAAGCTTTCTTT. This codes for CASSIGRERNTEAFF.

This clone was seen only a few times. The rearrangement links TRBV2 to TRBJ2-6; a possible D gene is TRBD1 (6 bases). CDR1 is SNHLY, CDR2 FYNNEI, per germline. V was cut by 7 bases and J by 1 base, with 17 bases left in between. The CDR3 loop spans 17 amino acids. The CDR3 loop reads CASNRRGELSGANVLTF. As DNA, the CDR3 is TGTGCCAGCAACCGCAGGGGAGAATTATCTGGGGCCAACGTCCTGACTTTC.